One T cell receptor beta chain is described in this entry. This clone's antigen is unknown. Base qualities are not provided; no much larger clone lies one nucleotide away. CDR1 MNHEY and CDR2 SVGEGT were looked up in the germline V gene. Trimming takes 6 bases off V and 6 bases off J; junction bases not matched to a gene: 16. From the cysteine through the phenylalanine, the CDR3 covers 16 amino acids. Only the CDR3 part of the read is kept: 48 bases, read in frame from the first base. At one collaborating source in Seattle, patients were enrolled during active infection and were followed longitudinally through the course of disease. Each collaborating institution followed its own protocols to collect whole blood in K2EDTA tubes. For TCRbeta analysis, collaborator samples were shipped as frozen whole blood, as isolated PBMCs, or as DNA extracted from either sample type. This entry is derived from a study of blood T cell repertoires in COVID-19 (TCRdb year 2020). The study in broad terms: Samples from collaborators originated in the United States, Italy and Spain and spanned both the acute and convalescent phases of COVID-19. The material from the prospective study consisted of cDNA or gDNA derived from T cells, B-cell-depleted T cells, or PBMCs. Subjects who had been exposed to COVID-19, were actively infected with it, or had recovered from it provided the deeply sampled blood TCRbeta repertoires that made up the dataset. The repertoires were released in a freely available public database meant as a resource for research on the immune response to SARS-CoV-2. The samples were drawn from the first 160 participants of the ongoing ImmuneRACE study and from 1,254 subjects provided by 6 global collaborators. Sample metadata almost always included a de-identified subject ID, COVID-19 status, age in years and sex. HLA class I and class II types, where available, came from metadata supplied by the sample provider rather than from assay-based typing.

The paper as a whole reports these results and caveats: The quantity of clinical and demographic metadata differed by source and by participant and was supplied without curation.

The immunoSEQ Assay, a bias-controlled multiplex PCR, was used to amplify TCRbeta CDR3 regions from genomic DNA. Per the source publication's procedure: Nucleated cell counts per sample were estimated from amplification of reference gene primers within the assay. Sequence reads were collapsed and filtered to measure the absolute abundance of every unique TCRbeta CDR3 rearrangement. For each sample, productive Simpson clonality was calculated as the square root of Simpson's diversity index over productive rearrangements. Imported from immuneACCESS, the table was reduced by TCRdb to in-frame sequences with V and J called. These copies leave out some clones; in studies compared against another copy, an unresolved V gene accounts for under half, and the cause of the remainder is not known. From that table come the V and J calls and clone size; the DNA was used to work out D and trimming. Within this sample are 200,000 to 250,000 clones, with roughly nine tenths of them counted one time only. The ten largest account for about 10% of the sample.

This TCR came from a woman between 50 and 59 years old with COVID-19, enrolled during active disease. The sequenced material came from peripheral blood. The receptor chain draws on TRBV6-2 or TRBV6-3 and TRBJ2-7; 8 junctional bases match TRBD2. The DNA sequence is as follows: TGTGCCAGCAGCCCTATATCGGGGGGGCGTTATGGCGAGCAGTACTTC. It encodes CASSPISGGRYGEQYF.